The present TCR beta chain was sequenced within a study of early T cells in non-severe SARS-CoV-2 infection. As part of library construction, unique molecular identifiers were attached to individual cDNA molecules. MiXCR was run by TCRdb on the 5' RACE reads, yielding one entry per CDR3 protein. The data hold approximately 52,000 distinct CDR3 sequences, with over 7.5% observed a single time. Trimming removed 3 bases at V and 9 bases at J, with 10 bases between. CDR3 length equals 12 residues. Sequenced input: whole blood. The clonotype originates from an adult who was a healthcare worker with PCR-confirmed SARS-CoV-2 infection or an uninfected control (not recorded which). The V gene is TRBV12-3 or TRBV12-4, the J gene TRBJ2-3; no clear D gene. CDR3 loop: CASSLSGGTQYF. CDR3 in DNA: TGTGCCAGCAGTTTGTCGGGCGGCACGCAGTATTTT.